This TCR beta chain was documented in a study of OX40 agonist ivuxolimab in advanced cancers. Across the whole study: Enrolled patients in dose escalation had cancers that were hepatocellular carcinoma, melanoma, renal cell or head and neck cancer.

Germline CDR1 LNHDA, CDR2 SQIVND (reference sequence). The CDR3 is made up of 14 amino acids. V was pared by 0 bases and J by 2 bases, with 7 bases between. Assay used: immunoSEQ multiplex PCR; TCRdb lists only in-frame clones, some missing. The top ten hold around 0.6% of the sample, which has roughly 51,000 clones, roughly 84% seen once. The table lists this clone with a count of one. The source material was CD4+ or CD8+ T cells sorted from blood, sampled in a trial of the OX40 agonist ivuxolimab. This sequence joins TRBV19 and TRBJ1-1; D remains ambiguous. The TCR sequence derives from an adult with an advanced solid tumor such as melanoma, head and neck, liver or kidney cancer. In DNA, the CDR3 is TGTGCCAGTAGTATAGAGGCCAGAAACACTGAAGCTTTCTTT. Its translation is CASSIEARNTEAFF.